The sequence of this T cell receptor beta chain was determined in a study of blood T cell repertoires in COVID-19. Study overall: Donors in the United States, Italy and Spain gave samples during acute or convalescent COVID-19. Sources were T cells, B-cell-depleted T cells, or PBMCs; the material itself was cDNA or gDNA.

In the original processing: Estimates of nucleated cell counts were drawn from the amplification of reference gene primers. The method was immunoSEQ multiplex PCR; TCRdb's version includes in-frame clones alone and lacks a portion of them. V and J calls and clone size are those listed in that table; D and trimming were worked out from the DNA. The sample includes around 250,000 clones, 89% of them seen just once. This CDR3 region has 14 residues. Germline V gene sequence: CDR1 MNHEY, CDR2 SVGEGT. Trimming cost V 5 bases and J 4 bases; bases outside gene matches: 7. The specimen sequenced was peripheral blood. The origin of this receptor is a woman aged 35 to 49 who had recovered from COVID-19. V gene TRBV6-2 or TRBV6-3 combines with J gene TRBJ2-7, with TRBD2 matching 8 bases. CDR3 nucleotide sequence: TGTGCCAGCAGTACCCGGGAGGGCCATTACGAGCAGTACTTC. This translates into CASSTREGHYEQYF.